The clone carrying this T cell receptor (beta chain) is a singleton in its sample. The record originates from a study of control samples from healthy donors and cancer patients. From germline, CDR1 is SGDLS and CDR2 YYNGEE. V shed 3 bases, J shed 7 bases, and the junction held 7 bases outside the gene matches. The CDR3 loop spans 16 amino acids. Repertoires were generated with immunoSEQ multiplex PCR, while TCRdb's copy carries only in-frame clones and drops some. The sample includes over 120,000 clones, around 92% of them seen just once. The chain has TRBV9 and TRBJ1-6, with 10 bases lining up with TRBD1. This receptor was obtained from a man aged 25-45 years in good health. Sequenced input: blood. The CDR3 here is CASSERTGGLNSPLHF. The DNA of the CDR3 is TGTGCCAGCAGCGAAAGGACAGGGGGTCTAAATTCACCCCTCCACTTT.